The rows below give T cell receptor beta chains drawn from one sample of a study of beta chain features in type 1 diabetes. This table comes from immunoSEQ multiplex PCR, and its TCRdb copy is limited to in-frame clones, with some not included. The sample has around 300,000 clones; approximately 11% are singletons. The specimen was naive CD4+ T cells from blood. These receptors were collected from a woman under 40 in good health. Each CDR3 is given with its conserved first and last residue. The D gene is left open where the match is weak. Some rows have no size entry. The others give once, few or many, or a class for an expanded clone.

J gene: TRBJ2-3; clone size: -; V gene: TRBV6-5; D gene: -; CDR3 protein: CASSAGDTQYF; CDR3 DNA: TGTGCCAGCAGTGCGGGAGATACGCAGTATTTT
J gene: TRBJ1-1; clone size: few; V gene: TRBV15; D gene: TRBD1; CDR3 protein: CATSSQGALTEAFF; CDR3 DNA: TGTGCCACCAGCAGTCAGGGGGCGCTTACTGAAGCTTTCTTT
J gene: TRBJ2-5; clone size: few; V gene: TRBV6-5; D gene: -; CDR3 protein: CASSPLGAGETQYF; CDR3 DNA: TGTGCCAGCAGCCCCCTAGGGGCCGGAGAGACCCAGTACTTC
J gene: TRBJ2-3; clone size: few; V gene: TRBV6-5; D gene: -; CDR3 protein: CASSYSAVGTTDTQYF; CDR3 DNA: TGTGCCAGCAGTTATTCCGCGGTTGGTACCACAGATACGCAGTATTTT
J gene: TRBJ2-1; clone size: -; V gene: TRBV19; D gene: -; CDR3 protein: CASSGPGDRGQFF; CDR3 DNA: TGTGCCAGTAGTGGCCCCGGCGACCGGGGGCAGTTCTTC
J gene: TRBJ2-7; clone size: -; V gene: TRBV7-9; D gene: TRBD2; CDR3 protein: CASSSGLAGGPVEQYF; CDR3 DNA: TGTGCCAGCAGCTCGGGACTAGCGGGAGGGCCGGTGGAGCAGTACTTC
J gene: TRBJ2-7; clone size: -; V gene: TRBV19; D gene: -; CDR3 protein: CARTGDNSYEQYF; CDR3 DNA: TGTGCCAGGACCGGGGACAACTCCTACGAGCAGTACTTC
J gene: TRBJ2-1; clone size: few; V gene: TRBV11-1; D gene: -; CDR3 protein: CASSFEGFNNEQFF; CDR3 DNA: TGTGCCAGCAGCTTTGAGGGCTTTAACAATGAGCAGTTCTTC
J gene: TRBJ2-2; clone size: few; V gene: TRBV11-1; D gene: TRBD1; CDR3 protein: CASSYDEQGANTGELFF; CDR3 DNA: TGTGCCAGCAGCTACGATGAACAGGGGGCTAACACCGGGGAGCTGTTTTTT
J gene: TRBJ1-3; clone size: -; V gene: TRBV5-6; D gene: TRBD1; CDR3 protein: CASSSPQWTGGNTIYF; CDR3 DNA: TGTGCCAGCAGCTCTCCACAATGGACAGGGGGAAACACCATATATTTT
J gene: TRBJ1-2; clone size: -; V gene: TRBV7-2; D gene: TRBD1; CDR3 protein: CASSYRGGQGNYGYTF; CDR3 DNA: TGTGCCAGCAGCTATAGAGGGGGACAGGGGAACTATGGCTACACCTTC
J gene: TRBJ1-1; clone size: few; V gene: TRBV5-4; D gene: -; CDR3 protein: CASSLVGQGRDTEAFF; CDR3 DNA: TGTGCCAGCAGCTTGGTTGGGCAGGGGAGGGACACTGAAGCTTTCTTT
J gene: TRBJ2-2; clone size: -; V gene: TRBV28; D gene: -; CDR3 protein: CASSLGNTGELFF; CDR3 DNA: TGTGCCAGCAGTCTAGGGAACACCGGGGAGCTGTTTTTT
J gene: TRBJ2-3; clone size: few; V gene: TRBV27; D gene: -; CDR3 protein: CASSRDTDTQYF; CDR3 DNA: TGTGCCAGCAGCCGAGACACAGATACGCAGTATTTT
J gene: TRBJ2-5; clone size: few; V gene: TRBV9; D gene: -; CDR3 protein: CASSVAEAVQETQYF; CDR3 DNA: TGTGCCAGCAGCGTAGCCGAAGCGGTCCAAGAGACCCAGTACTTC
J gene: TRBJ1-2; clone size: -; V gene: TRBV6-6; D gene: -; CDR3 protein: CASTTTNYGYTF; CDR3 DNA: TGTGCCAGCACTACGACTAACTATGGCTACACCTTC
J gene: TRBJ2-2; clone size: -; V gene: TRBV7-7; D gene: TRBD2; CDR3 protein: CASSPSGSVGGELFF; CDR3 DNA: TGTGCTAGCAGTCCTAGCGGGAGTGTCGGCGGGGAGCTGTTTTTT
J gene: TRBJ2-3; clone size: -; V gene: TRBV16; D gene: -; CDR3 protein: CASSQGLPDTQYF; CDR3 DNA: TGTGCCAGCAGCCAAGGCTTACCGGATACGCAGTATTTT
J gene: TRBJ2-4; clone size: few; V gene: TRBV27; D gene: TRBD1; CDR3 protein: CASKAYGTGGKNIQYF; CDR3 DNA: TGTGCCAGCAAGGCTTACGGGACAGGAGGCAAAAACATTCAGTACTTC
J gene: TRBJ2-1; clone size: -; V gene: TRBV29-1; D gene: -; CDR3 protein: CSVPKGVNEQFF; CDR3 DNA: TGCAGCGTCCCAAAGGGGGTAAATGAGCAGTTCTTC
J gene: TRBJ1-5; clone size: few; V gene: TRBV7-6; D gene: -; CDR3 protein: CASSLVREGQPQHF; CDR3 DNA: TGTGCCAGCAGCTTAGTGAGGGAGGGTCAGCCCCAGCATTTT
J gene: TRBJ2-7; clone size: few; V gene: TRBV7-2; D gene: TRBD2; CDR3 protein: CASSLLAGGLEQYF; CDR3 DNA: TGTGCCAGCAGCCTACTAGCGGGAGGGCTGGAGCAGTACTTC
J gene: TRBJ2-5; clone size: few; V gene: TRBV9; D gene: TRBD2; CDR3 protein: CASSLGLEETQYF; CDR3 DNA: TGTGCCAGCAGCCTGGGACTAGAAGAGACCCAGTACTTC
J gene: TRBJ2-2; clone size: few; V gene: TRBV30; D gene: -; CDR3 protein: CASFHGGSGELFF; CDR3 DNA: TGTGCCTCGTTTCATGGAGGATCCGGGGAGCTGTTTTTT
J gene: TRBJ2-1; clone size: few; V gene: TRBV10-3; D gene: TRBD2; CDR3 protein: CAISQAGGPDRNEQFF; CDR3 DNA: TGTGCCATCAGTCAAGCGGGAGGGCCCGACAGGAATGAGCAGTTCTTC
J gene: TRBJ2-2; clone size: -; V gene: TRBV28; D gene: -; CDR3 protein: CASLTGNTGELFF; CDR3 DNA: TGTGCCAGTCTGACAGGGAACACCGGGGAGCTGTTTTTT
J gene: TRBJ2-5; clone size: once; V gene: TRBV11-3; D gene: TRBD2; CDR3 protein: CASSPGTSGETQYF; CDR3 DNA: TGTGCCAGCAGCCCCGGGACTAGCGGTGAGACCCAGTACTTC